This T cell receptor (beta chain) was captured by sequencing in a study of cytomegalovirus exposure and HLA in healthy donors. The study, taken as a whole, reports: Owing to their indistinguishability, certain V segments, notably TRBV6-2 and TRBV6-3, were excluded. It was assumed in the presence/absence analyses that sequencing depth was roughly uniform across donors.

With regard to this clone: The antigen remains undetermined.

The V gene lost 0 bases and the J gene lost 6 bases, with 11 bases spanning the gap. The germline gives CDR1 MNHEY, CDR2 SVGAGI. CDR3 length: 14 residues. Vbeta (60) and Jbeta (13) primers were used in the PCR. The assay was immunoSEQ multiplex PCR, and TCRdb's table has in-frame clones only and misses some. The table records roughly 150,000 clones, approximately 72% of them present only once. Sample: PBMCs. V and J are TRBV6-5 and TRBJ1-2; maybe TRBD1 (6 bases). The clonotype originates from a female donor in good health and CMV-seronegative. In DNA, the CDR3 is TGTGCCAGCAGTTACTCCCCTTCAGGGGATGGCTACACCTTC. It yields the protein CASSYSPSGDGYTF.